This T cell receptor beta chain is drawn from a study of T cells after yellow fever vaccination. Study-level background: SMART-Seq v4 Ultra Low Input served to prepare low-cell-number fractions. Study-wide results and caveats: One caveat is that FACS-sorted repertoires could contain abundant clonotypes contaminating from the bulk population.

CDR1 and CDR2 from the germline V gene are MNHNS and SASEGT. There are 14 residues in the CDR3. The V gene lost 2 bases and the J gene lost 1 base, with 8 bases spanning the gap. For this clonotype: Its antigen remains unidentified.

TCRdb reprocessed the 5' RACE reads via MiXCR and lists one record per CDR3 protein. The sample contains hundreds of thousands of distinct CDR3 sequences, about 19% of which appear only once. The chain has TRBV6-1 and TRBJ1-1, with D hard to call. The source is a young man who received the YFV17D yellow fever vaccine. The sample was PBMCs, taken before the yellow fever booster vaccination. DNA of the CDR3: TGTGCCAGCAGTGAAAGGGCGGGGAACACTGAAGCTTTCTTT. It codes for CASSERAGNTEAFF.